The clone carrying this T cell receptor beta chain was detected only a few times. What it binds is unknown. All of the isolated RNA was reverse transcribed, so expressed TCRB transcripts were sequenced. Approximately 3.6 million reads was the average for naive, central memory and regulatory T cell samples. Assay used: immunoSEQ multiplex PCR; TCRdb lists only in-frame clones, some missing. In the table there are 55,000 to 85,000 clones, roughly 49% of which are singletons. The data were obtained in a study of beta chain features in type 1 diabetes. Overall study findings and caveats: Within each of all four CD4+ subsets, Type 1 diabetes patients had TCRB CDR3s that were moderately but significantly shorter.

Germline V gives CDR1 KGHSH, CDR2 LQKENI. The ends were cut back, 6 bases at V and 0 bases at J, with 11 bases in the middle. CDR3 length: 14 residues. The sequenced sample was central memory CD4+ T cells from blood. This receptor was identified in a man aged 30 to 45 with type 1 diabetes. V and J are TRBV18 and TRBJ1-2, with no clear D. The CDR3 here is CASSEPTANYGYTF. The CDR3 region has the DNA TGTGCCAGCTCGGAACCTACAGCTAACTATGGCTACACCTTC.